The 15 T cell receptor beta chains below were found in one sample sequenced in a study of T cell changes during pregnancy in multiple sclerosis. Here immunoSEQ multiplex PCR was the method, and the copy in TCRdb shows in-frame clones only, minus some. This repertoire shows tens of thousands of clones, approximately 90% found once; its top ten account for 1.5% to 2%. Sample: peripheral blood, taken in the first trimester of pregnancy. The receptors originated from a female donor in good health, enrolled as a control in a pregnancy study.

The chain uses TRBV4-1 and TRBJ1-1, with a possible D match to TRBD1 (6 bases). CDR1 is MGHRA, CDR2 YSYEKL, per germline. The CDR3 sequence is 14 residues long. V lost 1 base and J lost 4, with 10 bases in between. The CDR3 reads CASSQGGGGTEAFF. The CDR3 DNA reads as TGCGCCAGCAGCCAAGGGGGAGGGGGCACTGAAGCTTTCTTT.

There are a few counts of this clone. The sample holds other DNA sequences that translate to the same CDR3. The chain joins TRBV7-6 to TRBJ1-1; a possible D gene is TRBD1 (6 bases). Germline V gene data show CDR1 as SGHVS and CDR2 as FNYEAQ. The CDR3 has 13 amino acids. The V and J ends lost 5 bases and 1 base respectively, with 8 bases between them. The CDR3 bases are TGTGCCAGCAGCCTACAGGGGAACACTGAAGCTTTCTTT. This codes for CASSLQGNTEAFF.

This clone was found many times. V usage is TRBV2 and J usage is TRBJ1-1, with 7 bases identical to TRBD1. The length of the CDR3 is 12 residues. V lost 5 bases and J lost 8; bases outside the gene matches: 5. In germline, CDR1 is SNHLY, CDR2 FYNNEI. The CDR3 DNA reads TGTGCCAGCAGTTCCGACAGGGTGGAAGCTTTCTTT. Translated, it gives CASSSDRVEAFF.

The chain carries TRBV28 and TRBJ1-2; D is unresolved. Trimming left V 5 bases short and J 6 bases short, with 10 bases between. Germline V gene data show CDR1 as MDHEN and CDR2 as SYDVKM. The CDR3 is 12 residues long. CDR3 region: CASSLLMDGYTF. CDR3 in DNA: TGTGCCAGCAGTCTACTTATGGATGGCTACACCTTC.

The chain has TRBV11-2 and TRBJ2-3; 8 nucleotides match TRBD2. The CDR3 runs to 14 residues. J lost 5 bases, V lost 4 bases, and 5 bases had no gene match. Germline-derived CDR1 and CDR2 are SGHAT and FQNNGV. This CDR3 is CASSSTAGVDTQYF. CDR3 nucleotides: TGTGCCAGCAGCTCGACAGCGGGGGTAGATACGCAGTATTTT.

The CDR3 protein is CASSLTSSRGGYTF. DNA of the CDR3: TGTGCCAGCAGTTTAACGTCCTCCAGGGGTGGGTACACCTTC. The V and J genes are TRBV27 and TRBJ1-2, with D tentatively TRBD1 (6 bases). The CDR3 runs to 14 residues. V was trimmed by 2 bases and J by 11 bases, leaving 18 bases between them. The germline gives CDR1 MNHEY, CDR2 SMNVEV (reference sequence).

The chain has TRBV2 and TRBJ2-1, with D possibly matching TRBD1 (6 bases). The CDR3 extends over 15 amino acids. Germline V gene sequence: CDR1 SNHLY, CDR2 FYNNEI. V was pared by 6 bases and J by 4 bases, with 16 bases between. CDR3 sequence reads: CASSENRAGYNEQFF. CDR3 in DNA: TGTGCCAGCAGCGAAAACAGGGCTGGGTACAATGAGCAGTTCTTC. Based on the CDR3 plus reference TRBV2 and TRBJ2-1, the full variable domain is EPEVTQTPSHQVTQMGQEVILRCVPISNHLYFYWYRQILGQKVEFLVSFYNNEISEKSEIFDDQFSVERPDGSNFTLKIRSTKLEDSAMYFCASSENRAGYNEQFFGPGTRLTVL.

The rearrangement joins TRBV5-1 to TRBJ1-1; the match to TRBD1 covers 7 bases. V was pared by 4 bases and J by 3 bases, with 6 bases of the junction left unmatched. CDR3 length: 14 residues. Germline CDR1 and CDR2: SGHRS and YFSETQ. CDR3 sequence: CASSPQTGYTEAFF. CDR3 nucleotide sequence: TGCGCCAGCAGCCCGCAGACAGGGTACACTGAAGCTTTCTTT.

The gene calls are TRBV7-2 and TRBJ2-7; 7 bases are shared with TRBD1. Germline trimming cut 4 bases from V and 2 bases from J; bases unmatched to any gene: 5. The V gene's germline CDR1 is SGHTA and CDR2 FQGNSA. The CDR3 has 14 amino acids. The DNA for the CDR3 is TGTGCCAGCAGCTCTGGACAGGCAACCTACGAGCAGTACTTC. Protein sequence: CASSSGQATYEQYF.

The CDR3 reads CATSRDRAGYGYTF. DNA of the CDR3: TGTGCCACCAGCAGAGATCGAGCGGGATATGGCTACACCTTC. The rearrangement uses TRBV15 and TRBJ1-2; D not resolved. Germline-derived CDR1 and CDR2 are LNHNV and YYDKDF (reference sequence). The V end was cut by 0 bases, the J end by 5 bases, with 10 bases between. The CDR3 spans 14 residues.

V is TRBV18 and J is TRBJ2-1; D possibly corresponds to TRBD1 (6 bases). V gave up 3 bases and J gave up 8 bases, with 11 bases separating them. Germline values: CDR1 KGHSH, CDR2 LQKENI. The CDR3 consists of 13 residues. The CDR3 DNA is TGTGCCAGCTCACCGACAGGTCCCGATGAGCAGTTCTTC. This translates into CASSPTGPDEQFF.

This chain links TRBV19 with TRBJ1-4; 9 bases map to TRBD1. J lost 7 bases, V lost 5 bases, and 5 bases had no gene match. Per germline, CDR1 LNHDA and CDR2 SQIVND (reference sequence). The CDR3 is 14 amino acids. CDR3 region: CASSPGQGSEKLFF. Here the CDR3 DNA reads TGTGCCAGTAGTCCGGGACAGGGTTCTGAAAAACTGTTTTTT.

The V and J genes are TRBV11-2 and TRBJ2-3, with 7 bases that match TRBD1. CDR1 is SGHAT and CDR2 is FQNNGV in the germline V gene. This CDR3 has 14 amino acids. Trimming cost V 1 base and J 8 bases; bases outside gene matches: 6. This chain's CDR3 is CASSLVDSGGTQYF. In DNA form, the CDR3 reads TGTGCCAGCAGCTTAGTAGATTCAGGGGGTACGCAGTATTTT.

The V and J genes are TRBV9 and TRBJ2-5; D is perhaps TRBD2 (7 bases). This CDR3 has 17 residues. The germline gives CDR1 SGDLS, CDR2 YYNGEE. Between the trimmed V and J ends, which lost 3 bases and 5 bases, there was a span of 23 bases. CDR3: CASSANPSGDGGETQYF. Written as DNA, the CDR3 is TGTGCCAGCAGCGCCAATCCGAGCGGGGATGGGGGCGAGACCCAGTACTTC.

The genes are TRBV4-3 and TRBJ2-1; 7 positions match TRBD2. J lost 2 bases, V lost 5 bases, and 6 bases had no gene match. This CDR3 contains 15 residues. Germline lookup yields CDR1 LGHNA and CDR2 YSLEER. DNA of the CDR3: TGCGCCAGCAGCACTGGACTAGAGCCCTACAATGAGCAGTTCTTC. Translated: CASSTGLEPYNEQFF.